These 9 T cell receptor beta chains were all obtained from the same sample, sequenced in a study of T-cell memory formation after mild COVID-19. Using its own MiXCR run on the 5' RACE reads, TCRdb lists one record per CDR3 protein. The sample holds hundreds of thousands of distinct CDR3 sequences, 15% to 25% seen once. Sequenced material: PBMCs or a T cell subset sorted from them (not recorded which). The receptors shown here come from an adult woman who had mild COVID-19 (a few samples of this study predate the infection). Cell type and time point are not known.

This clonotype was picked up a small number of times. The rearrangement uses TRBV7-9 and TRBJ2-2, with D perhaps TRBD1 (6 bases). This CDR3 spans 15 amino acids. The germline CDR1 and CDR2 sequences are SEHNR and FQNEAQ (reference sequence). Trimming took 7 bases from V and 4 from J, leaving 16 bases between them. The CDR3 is CASTWAGVSTGELFF. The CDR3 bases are TGTGCCAGCACCTGGGCAGGGGTCAGCACCGGGGAGCTGTTTTTT.

The CDR3 nucleotides are TGCAGTGCCACCGGGGGACAGCCTACAAACTATGGCTACACCTTC. Amino acids: CSATGGQPTNYGYTF. V gene TRBV20-1 combines with J gene TRBJ1-2, with 7 bases matching TRBD1. Trimming removed 6 bases from V and 2 bases from J; junction bases left unmatched: 12. This CDR3 comprises 15 residues. CDR1 is DFQATT and CDR2 is SNEGSKA in the germline V gene (reference sequence).

CDR3 bases: TGTGCCAGCTCAACTAGCGGGGATCAGCCGGAGACCCAGTACTTC. This encodes CASSTSGDQPETQYF. This chain links TRBV12-3 or TRBV12-4 with TRBJ2-5; 10 positions match TRBD2. The V segment lost 8 bases and the J segment 5 bases; nucleotides outside the gene matches: 11. The CDR3 has 15 amino acids.

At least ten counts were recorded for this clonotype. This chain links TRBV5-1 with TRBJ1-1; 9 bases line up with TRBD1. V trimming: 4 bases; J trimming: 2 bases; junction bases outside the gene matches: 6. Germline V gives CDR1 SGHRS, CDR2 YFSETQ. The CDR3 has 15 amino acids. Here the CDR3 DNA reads TGCGCCAGCAGCCCGGGACAGGGTACAAACACTGAAGCTTTCTTT. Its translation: CASSPGQGTNTEAFF.

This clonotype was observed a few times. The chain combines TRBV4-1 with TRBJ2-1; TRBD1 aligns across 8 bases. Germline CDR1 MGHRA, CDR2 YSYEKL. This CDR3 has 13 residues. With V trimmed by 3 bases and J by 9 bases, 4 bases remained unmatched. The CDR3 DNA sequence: TGCGCCAGCAGCCAGGACAGGGAAACTGAGCAGTTCTTC. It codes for CASSQDRETEQFF.

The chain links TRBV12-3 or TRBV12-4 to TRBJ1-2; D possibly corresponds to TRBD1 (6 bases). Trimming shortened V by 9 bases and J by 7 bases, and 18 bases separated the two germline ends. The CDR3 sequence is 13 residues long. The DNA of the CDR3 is TGTGCCAGAAGCGGACAGCACAACGGTGGCTACACCTTC. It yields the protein CARSGQHNGGYTF.

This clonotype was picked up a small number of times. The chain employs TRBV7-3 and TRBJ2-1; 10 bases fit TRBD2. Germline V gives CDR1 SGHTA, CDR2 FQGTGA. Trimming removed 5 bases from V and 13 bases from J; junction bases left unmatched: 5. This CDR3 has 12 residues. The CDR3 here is CASSPERGGQFF. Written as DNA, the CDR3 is TGTGCCAGCAGCCCCGAGCGGGGGGGCCAGTTCTTC.

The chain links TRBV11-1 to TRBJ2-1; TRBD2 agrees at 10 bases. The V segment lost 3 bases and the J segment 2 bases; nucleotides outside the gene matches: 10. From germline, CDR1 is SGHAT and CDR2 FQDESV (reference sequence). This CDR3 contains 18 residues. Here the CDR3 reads CASSFPLAGDITYNEQFF. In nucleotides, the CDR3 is TGTGCCAGCAGCTTCCCGCTAGCGGGAGATATAACCTACAATGAGCAGTTCTTC.

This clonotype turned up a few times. The CDR3 nucleotides read TGTGCCATCACCGGGACACCCAACTATGGCTACACCTTC. Translated: CAITGTPNYGYTF. V gene TRBV10-3 combines with J gene TRBJ1-2; a weak D match, TRBD1 (6 bases). V gave up 7 bases and J gave up 2 bases, with 11 bases separating them. The CDR3 spans 13 residues. CDR1 and CDR2 from the germline V gene are ENHRY and SYGVKD.